This entry is about one TCR beta chain. This entry comes from a study of CD8 T cells in Susac syndrome. RNA, at roughly 0.45 to 1 ug, was reverse transcribed with random hexamers. TCRdb re-called the immunoSEQ multiplex PCR reads through MiXCR, storing one row per CDR3 protein. Of hundreds of thousands of distinct CDR3 sequences in the sample, about 94% were seen once. The CDR3 length is 16 residues. CDR1 and CDR2 from the germline V gene are SGHTA and FQGNSA. Trimming took 2 bases from V and 4 from J, leaving 17 bases between them. The sequencing sample was made of CD4+ T cells from PBMCs. The chain employs TRBV7-2 and TRBJ2-5; D is uncertain. The sequence derives from a human donor with Susac syndrome. The CDR3 nucleotides are TGTGCCAGCAGCTTATCGGCTAGAGGATTCCGAGAGACCCAGTACTTC. Residues: CASSLSARGFRETQYF.